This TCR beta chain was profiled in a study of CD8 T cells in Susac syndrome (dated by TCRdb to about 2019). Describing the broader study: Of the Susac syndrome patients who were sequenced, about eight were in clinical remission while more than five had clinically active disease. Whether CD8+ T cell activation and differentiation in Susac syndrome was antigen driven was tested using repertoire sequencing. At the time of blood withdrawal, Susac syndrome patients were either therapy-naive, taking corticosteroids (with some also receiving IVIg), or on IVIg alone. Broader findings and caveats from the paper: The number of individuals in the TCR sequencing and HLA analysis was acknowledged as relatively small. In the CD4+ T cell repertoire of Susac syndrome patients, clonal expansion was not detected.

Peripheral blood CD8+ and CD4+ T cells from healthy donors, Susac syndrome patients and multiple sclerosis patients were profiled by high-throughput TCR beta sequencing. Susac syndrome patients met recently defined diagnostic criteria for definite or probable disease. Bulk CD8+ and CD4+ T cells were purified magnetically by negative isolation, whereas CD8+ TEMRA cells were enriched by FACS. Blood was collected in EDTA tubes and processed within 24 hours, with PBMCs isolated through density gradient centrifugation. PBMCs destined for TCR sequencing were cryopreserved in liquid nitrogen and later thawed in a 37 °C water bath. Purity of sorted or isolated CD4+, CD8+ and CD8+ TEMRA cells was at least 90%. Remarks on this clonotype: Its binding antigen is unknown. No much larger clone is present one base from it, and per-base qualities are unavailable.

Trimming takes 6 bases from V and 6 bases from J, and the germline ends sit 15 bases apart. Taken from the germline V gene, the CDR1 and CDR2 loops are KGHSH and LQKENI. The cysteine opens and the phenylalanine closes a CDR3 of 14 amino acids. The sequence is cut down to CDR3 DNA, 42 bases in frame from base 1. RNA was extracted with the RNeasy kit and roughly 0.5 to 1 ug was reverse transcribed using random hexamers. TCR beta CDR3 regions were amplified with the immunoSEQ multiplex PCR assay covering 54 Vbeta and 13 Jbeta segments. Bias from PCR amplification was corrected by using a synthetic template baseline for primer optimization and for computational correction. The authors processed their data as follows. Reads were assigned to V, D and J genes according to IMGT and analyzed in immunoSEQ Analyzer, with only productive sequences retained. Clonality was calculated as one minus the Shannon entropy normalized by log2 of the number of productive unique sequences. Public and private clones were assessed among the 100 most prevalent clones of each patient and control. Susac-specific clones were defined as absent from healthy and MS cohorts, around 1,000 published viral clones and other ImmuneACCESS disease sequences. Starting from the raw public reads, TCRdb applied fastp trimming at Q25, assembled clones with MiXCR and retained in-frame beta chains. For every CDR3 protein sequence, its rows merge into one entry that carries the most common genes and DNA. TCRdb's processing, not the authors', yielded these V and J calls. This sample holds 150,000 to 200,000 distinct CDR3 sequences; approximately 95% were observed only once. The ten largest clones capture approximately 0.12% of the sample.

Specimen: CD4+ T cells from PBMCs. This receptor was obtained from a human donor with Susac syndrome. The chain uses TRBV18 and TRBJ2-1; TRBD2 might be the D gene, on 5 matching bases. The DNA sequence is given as TGTGCCAGCTCCCCGGGATCTAGTGGCAATGAGCAGTTCTTC. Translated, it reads CASSPGSSGNEQFF. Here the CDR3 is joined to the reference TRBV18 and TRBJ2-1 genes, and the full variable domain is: NAGVMQNPRHLVRRRGQEARLRCSPMKGHSHVYWYRQLPEEGLKFMVYLQKENIIDESGMPKERFSAEFPKEGPSILRIQQVVRGDSAAYFCASSPGSSGNEQFFGPGTRLTVL.